The source of this TCR beta chain is a study of metastatic and nonmetastatic thyroid tumors. Germline V lookup: CDR1 MNHEY, CDR2 SVGEGT. The CDR3 has 15 amino acids. TCRdb ran MiXCR on the PCR reads. The table lists roughly 12,000 clones, roughly 29% of them singletons. Patients were all untreated before their thyroid surgery. This clone was counted only a few times. Mismatch with germline at one junction end may stem from a read error. The genes are TRBV6-2 or TRBV6-3 and TRBJ1-5, with TRBD1 as a possible D gene (5 bases). Sequences were obtained from tumor tissue. The clonotype comes from a male donor with papillary thyroid cancer or a benign thyroid nodule (not recorded which). Some clones in this sample may be carry-over from other donors' samples. The chain's CDR3 is CASTRRSGGNQTQHF. CDR3 sequence (DNA): TGTGCCAGCACTAGGAGGTCCGGGGGTAATCAGACCCAGCATTTT.